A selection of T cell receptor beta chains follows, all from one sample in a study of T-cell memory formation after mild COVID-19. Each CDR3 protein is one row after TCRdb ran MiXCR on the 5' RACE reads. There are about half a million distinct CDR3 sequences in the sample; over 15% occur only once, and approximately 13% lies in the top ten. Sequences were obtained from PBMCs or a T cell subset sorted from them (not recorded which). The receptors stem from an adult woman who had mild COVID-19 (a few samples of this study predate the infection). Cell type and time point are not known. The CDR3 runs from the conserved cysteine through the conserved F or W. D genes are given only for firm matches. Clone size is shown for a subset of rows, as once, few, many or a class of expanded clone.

CDR3: CASSPWLAQDTGELFF; DNA: TGCGCCAGCAGCCCCTGGCTAGCCCAGGACACCGGGGAGCTGTTTTTT; size: NA; V: TRBV5-1; D: NA; J: TRBJ2-2
CDR3: CAWKNLLAGTGSNGYTF; DNA: TGTGCCTGGAAAAATCTTCTTGCCGGGACAGGGTCAAATGGCTACACCTTC; size: NA; V: TRBV30; D: TRBD1; J: TRBJ1-2
CDR3: CASFMNTEAFF; DNA: TGTGCCAGCTTCATGAACACTGAAGCTTTCTTT; size: NA; V: TRBV25-1; D: NA; J: TRBJ1-1
CDR3: CASSRGTGNTEAFF; DNA: TGTGCCAGCAGCCGAGGGACAGGGAACACTGAAGCTTTCTTT; size: NA; V: TRBV7-2; D: TRBD1; J: TRBJ1-1
CDR3: CASRFGTGGGYTF; DNA: TGTGCCAGCAGATTCGGGACAGGAGGCGGCTACACCTTC; size: few; V: TRBV5-5; D: TRBD1; J: TRBJ1-2
CDR3: CASSGQGQLNQPQHF; DNA: TGTGCCAGCAGTGGACAGGGGCAACTCAATCAGCCCCAGCATTTT; size: NA; V: TRBV12-3/TRBV12-4; D: TRBD1; J: TRBJ1-5
CDR3: CASSPGEGSTEAFF; DNA: TGCGCCAGCAGCCCGGGAGAGGGTAGCACTGAAGCTTTCTTT; size: few; V: TRBV4-1; D: NA; J: TRBJ1-1
CDR3: CASSSTSGTGSDTQYF; DNA: TGTGCCAGCAGTTCTACGTCCGGGACAGGGTCAGATACGCAGTATTTT; size: NA; V: TRBV7-9; D: TRBD1; J: TRBJ2-3
CDR3: CAISAGLGGSNTGELFF; DNA: TGTGCCATCAGTGCCGGACTGGGGGGATCGAACACCGGGGAGCTGTTTTTT; size: NA; V: TRBV10-3; D: NA; J: TRBJ2-2
CDR3: CASSSLQGANGYTF; DNA: TGTGCCAGCAGCTCCTTACAGGGGGCGAATGGCTACACCTTC; size: NA; V: TRBV7-9; D: TRBD1; J: TRBJ1-2
CDR3: CASSLEGGLTPNTEAFF; DNA: TGCGCCAGCAGCTTGGAAGGGGGCCTAACCCCTAACACTGAAGCTTTCTTT; size: NA; V: TRBV5-1; D: TRBD1; J: TRBJ1-1
CDR3: CASSPPGVAGVDEQFF; DNA: TGTGCCAGCAGCCCCCCTGGAGTAGCGGGGGTGGATGAGCAGTTCTTC; size: NA; V: TRBV12-3/TRBV12-4; D: TRBD2; J: TRBJ2-1
CDR3: CASSPIAGHYGYTF; DNA: TGTGCCAGCAGCCCCATCGCAGGCCACTATGGCTACACCTTC; size: NA; V: TRBV7-9; D: NA; J: TRBJ1-2
CDR3: CASSLVGGAIDTQYF; DNA: TGTGCCAGCAGCTTAGTAGGGGGAGCAATAGATACGCAGTATTTT; size: NA; V: TRBV7-2; D: NA; J: TRBJ2-3
CDR3: CASSRPGQGFAEAFF; DNA: TGTGCCAGCAGTCGCCCGGGACAGGGTTTCGCTGAAGCTTTCTTT; size: NA; V: TRBV6-6; D: TRBD1; J: TRBJ1-1
CDR3: CASRTSPETGLAKNIQYF; DNA: TGTGCCAGCAGGACCTCACCGGAGACAGGACTAGCCAAAAACATTCAGTACTTC; size: few; V: TRBV6-1; D: NA; J: TRBJ2-4
CDR3: CASSLLSGALDAGELFF; DNA: TGTGCCAGCAGCTTATTATCAGGGGCCCTGGACGCCGGGGAGCTGTTTTTT; size: NA; V: TRBV7-9; D: NA; J: TRBJ2-2
CDR3: CASSVTEQETQYF; DNA: TGTGCCAGCAGCGTTACAGAACAAGAGACCCAGTACTTC; size: few; V: TRBV9; D: NA; J: TRBJ2-5
CDR3: CASSLEAAGNGANVLTF; DNA: TGCGCCAGCAGCTTGGAAGCAGCCGGGAACGGGGCCAACGTCCTGACTTTC; size: NA; V: TRBV5-1; D: NA; J: TRBJ2-6
CDR3: CASSYNYGSNEQFF; DNA: TGTGCCAGCAGTTACAATTACGGCAGCAATGAGCAGTTCTTC; size: NA; V: TRBV6-6; D: NA; J: TRBJ2-1
CDR3: CASSPPLWTGDYNEQFF; DNA: TGTGCCAGCTCACCACCGCTCTGGACAGGGGACTACAATGAGCAGTTCTTC; size: NA; V: TRBV18; D: TRBD1; J: TRBJ2-1
CDR3: CASSPRLRTSGGNNEQFF; DNA: TGTGCCAGCAGCCCGCGCCTTCGGACTAGCGGGGGGAACAATGAGCAGTTCTTC; size: few; V: TRBV7-9; D: TRBD2; J: TRBJ2-1
CDR3: CASSLGPRGGSSYEQYF; DNA: TGTGCCAGCAGCTTAGGCCCCCGCGGCGGGAGCTCCTACGAGCAGTACTTC; size: NA; V: TRBV7-3; D: TRBD2; J: TRBJ2-7
CDR3: CSARENLAGIVEQFF; DNA: TGCAGTGCTAGGGAAAACCTAGCGGGGATCGTGGAGCAGTTCTTC; size: few; V: TRBV20-1; D: TRBD2; J: TRBJ2-1
CDR3: CASSLDRGLRTEAFF; DNA: TGTGCCAGCAGCTTGGATCGGGGGCTGCGCACTGAAGCTTTCTTT; size: few; V: TRBV7-2; D: NA; J: TRBJ1-1
CDR3: CASSLTSGGAKVAGQQFF; DNA: TGCGCCAGCAGCTTGACTAGCGGGGGGGCAAAGGTCGCGGGGCAGCAGTTCTTC; size: few; V: TRBV5-1; D: TRBD2; J: TRBJ2-1
CDR3: CSVEGLAKSFPETQYF; DNA: TGCAGCGTTGAGGGACTAGCGAAAAGCTTCCCGGAGACCCAGTACTTC; size: many; V: TRBV29-1; D: TRBD2; J: TRBJ2-5
CDR3: CASSAGGGPTYNEQFF; DNA: TGCGCCAGCAGCGCGGGGGGAGGCCCCACCTACAATGAGCAGTTCTTC; size: few; V: TRBV5-1; D: TRBD2; J: TRBJ2-1
CDR3: CASSPWTGLNTEAFF; DNA: TGCGCCAGCAGCCCATGGACAGGTTTGAACACTGAAGCTTTCTTT; size: NA; V: TRBV5-1; D: TRBD1; J: TRBJ1-1
CDR3: CATSDPQGTSNQPQHF; DNA: TGTGCCACCAGTGATCCTCAGGGGACGAGCAATCAGCCCCAGCATTTT; size: few; V: TRBV24-1; D: NA; J: TRBJ1-5
CDR3: CASSDQTGLGTEAFF; DNA: TGCGCCAGCAGCGACCAGACAGGGTTGGGCACTGAAGCTTTCTTT; size: NA; V: TRBV5-1; D: TRBD1; J: TRBJ1-1
CDR3: CASSPYGGQSTDTQYF; DNA: TGTGCCAGTAGTCCGTATGGGGGACAGAGCACAGATACGCAGTATTTT; size: NA; V: TRBV19; D: TRBD1; J: TRBJ2-3
CDR3: CASTRGSGIGEQYF; DNA: TGTGCCAGCACCCGTGGCAGCGGGATCGGCGAGCAGTACTTC; size: NA; V: TRBV27; D: TRBD2; J: TRBJ2-7
CDR3: CASTPGGAYEQYF; DNA: TGTGCCAGCACCCCGGGGGGGGCCTACGAGCAGTACTTC; size: many; V: TRBV12-3/TRBV12-4; D: TRBD2; J: TRBJ2-7
CDR3: CASTLGRTYEQYF; DNA: TGTGCCAGCACCCTGGGACGGACCTACGAGCAGTACTTC; size: many; V: TRBV28; D: NA; J: TRBJ2-7
CDR3: CASSYPLRTGDTQYF; DNA: TGTGCCAGCAGTTACCCCCTAAGGACAGGAGATACGCAGTATTTT; size: NA; V: TRBV6-6; D: TRBD1; J: TRBJ2-3
CDR3: CASSAGTSRSTQYF; DNA: TGTGCCAGCAGCGCCGGGACTTCCCGCAGCACGCAGTATTTT; size: many; V: TRBV9; D: NA; J: TRBJ2-3
CDR3: CASSSGLAGHNEQFF; DNA: TGCGCCAGCAGCTCGGGACTAGCGGGGCACAATGAGCAGTTCTTC; size: NA; V: TRBV5-1; D: TRBD2; J: TRBJ2-1
CDR3: CASSVTRYGEQYF; DNA: TGTGCCAGCAGCGTTACACGGTACGGCGAGCAGTACTTC; size: few; V: TRBV9; D: NA; J: TRBJ2-7
CDR3: CASSQKDRRTDTQYF; DNA: TGCGCCAGCAGCCAAAAGGACAGACGCACAGATACGCAGTATTTT; size: many; V: TRBV4-3; D: NA; J: TRBJ2-3
CDR3: CASSLDTVNYGYTF; DNA: TGCGCCAGCAGCTTGGACACAGTTAACTATGGCTACACCTTC; size: NA; V: TRBV5-1; D: NA; J: TRBJ1-2
CDR3: CASSPYLSLETQYF; DNA: TGTGCCAGCAGCCCATACCTGAGCCTAGAGACCCAGTACTTC; size: few; V: TRBV3-1; D: NA; J: TRBJ2-5
CDR3: CASSLDRRSGTGASYEQYF; DNA: TGCGCCAGCAGCTTGGATCGTCGGTCGGGGACAGGGGCCTCTTACGAGCAGTACTTC; size: NA; V: TRBV5-1; D: TRBD1; J: TRBJ2-7
CDR3: CASSLPYNEQFF; DNA: TGTGCCAGCAGCTTACCCTACAATGAGCAGTTCTTC; size: many; V: TRBV7-9; D: NA; J: TRBJ2-1
CDR3: CASSQDKRQGAGNQPQHF; DNA: TGCGCCAGCAGCCAAGATAAAAGGCAGGGGGCAGGCAATCAGCCCCAGCATTTT; size: NA; V: TRBV4-1; D: TRBD1; J: TRBJ1-5
CDR3: CASSPPGGGYGYTF; DNA: TGTGCCAGCTCACCACCGGGGGGCGGCTATGGCTACACCTTC; size: NA; V: TRBV18; D: NA; J: TRBJ1-2
CDR3: CSVNGRREGPEQFF; DNA: TGCAGCGTTAACGGTCGGCGGGAGGGCCCTGAGCAGTTCTTC; size: few; V: TRBV29-1; D: TRBD2; J: TRBJ2-1
CDR3: CSASQRGDPTDTQYF; DNA: TGCAGTGCTAGCCAGCGGGGGGACCCCACAGATACGCAGTATTTT; size: few; V: TRBV20-1; D: TRBD2; J: TRBJ2-3